A single sample is the source of the 20 T cell receptor beta chains below, sequenced in a study of blood T cells in healthy people across ages. Together with a sample-barcoded 5' primer, a J-beta primer mix was included in a second PCR lasting about 6 to 11 cycles. Each CDR3 protein gets one entry after TCRdb re-called the 5' RACE reads with MiXCR. The sample includes approximately 700,000 distinct CDR3 sequences, approximately 31% of them seen just once. The sequenced sample was blood. Every receptor here comes from a woman of 80 years or more in good health.

There are many counts of this clonotype. The CDR3 DNA sequence: TGTGCCAGCAGTCCCCAGAGGTTATCAGACAATGAGCAGTTCTTC. It codes for CASSPQRLSDNEQFF. The chain carries TRBV27 and TRBJ2-1; D not certain. Per germline, CDR1 MNHEY and CDR2 SMNVEV (reference sequence). V dropped 5 bases and J dropped 5 bases, with 16 bases sitting between them. The CDR3 runs 15 residues.

On this clonotype: An end of the junction differs from the germline gene, which may be a read error. The V gene is TRBV12-5, the J gene TRBJ2-7; 8 bases are a match to TRBD1. Looked up from germline, CDR1 is LGHNT and CDR2 is FRNRAP. The CDR3 covers 13 residues. The CDR3 sequence: CARGFDRGYEQYF. The CDR3, as DNA: TGTGCTAGGGGTTTCGACAGGGGATACGAGCAGTACTTC.

The V and J genes are TRBV28 and TRBJ1-6; D gene ambiguous. Trimming left V 11 bases short and J 4 bases short, with 15 bases between. CDR1 and CDR2 from the germline V gene are MDHEN and SYDVKM. This CDR3 comprises 14 residues. Here the CDR3 DNA reads TGTGCCTCTCAAGGCGGCATTTATAATTCACCCCTCCACTTT. The encoded protein is CASQGGIYNSPLHF. The whole variable domain, remainder taken from reference TRBV28 and TRBJ1-6, is DVKVTQSSRYLVKRTGEKVFLECVQDMDHENMFWYRQDPGLGLRLIYFSYDVKMKEKGDIPEGYSVSREKKERFSLILESASTNQTSMYLCASQGGIYNSPLHFGNGTRLTVT.

The chain carries TRBV10-3 and TRBJ2-3; D remains unclear. V was clipped by 3 bases and J by 0 bases, with 7 bases between them. Germline CDR1 reads ENHRY; CDR2 reads SYGVKD. The CDR3 contains 14 residues. The CDR3 region is CAISDYASTDTQYF. CDR3 in DNA: TGTGCCATCAGTGACTATGCTAGCACAGATACGCAGTATTTT.

About this clonotype itself: This is likely a read error, given that the CDR3 carries no conserved phenylalanine or tryptophan at its end. The genes are TRBV14 and TRBJ2-1, with 16 bases matching TRBD2. J gave up 2 bases and V 5 bases, and 6 bases lay outside the gene matches. Germline V gene lookup returns CDR1 SGHDN and CDR2 FVKESK. The CDR3 contains 18 residues. CDR3: CASSFPGLAGGPYNEQFV. The DNA for the CDR3 is TGTGCCAGCAGCTTCCCGGGACTAGCGGGGGGGCCCTACAATGAGCAGTTCGTC.

Concerning this clonotype: Since a much larger clone is just one base distant, this may be a read error. The genes are TRBV20-1 and TRBJ1-4; D is ambiguous. Germline lookup yields CDR1 DFQATT and CDR2 SNEGSKA (reference sequence). The CDR3 totals 12 residues. CDR3 in DNA: TGCAGTGTTAGAACGACGGCAGAAAAACTGTTTTTT. It encodes CSVRTTAEKLFF.

To note about this clonotype: With a much larger clone just one base away, this may be a read error. This rearrangement joins TRBV6-6 to TRBJ2-1; the D is unclear. This CDR3 has 13 residues. Per the germline V gene, CDR1 is MNHNY and CDR2 is SVGAGI (reference sequence). In DNA form, the CDR3 reads TGTGCCAACAGTACCCGGAGCAGCAATGAGCAGTTCTTC. Translated, it gives CANSTRSSNEQFF.

Ten or more counts support this clonotype. The chain couples TRBV12-3 or TRBV12-4 to TRBJ2-7; 7 bases are shared with TRBD1. This CDR3 is built from 15 residues. V lost 3 bases, J lost 2 bases, and 7 bases stayed unmatched. The CDR3 spells CASSFRGQGAYEQYF. The CDR3 DNA reads as TGTGCCAGCAGTTTTAGAGGCCAGGGGGCCTACGAGCAGTACTTC.

The rearrangement joins TRBV5-4 to TRBJ1-1; tentatively, D is TRBD1 (6 bases). V was cut by 6 bases and J by 1 base, with 16 bases left in between. CDR1 SGHNT and CDR2 YYREEE come from the germline V gene (reference sequence). There are 15 residues in the CDR3. CDR3 sequence (DNA): TGTGCCAGCACCGTGGGGGCAGGGACGAACACTGAAGCTTTCTTT. This codes for CASTVGAGTNTEAFF.

The V call is TRBV29-1, the J call TRBJ2-4; 9 bases agree with TRBD1. The J call is uncertain, as TRBJ2-7 better fits the DNA end. Germline V gives CDR1 SQVTM, CDR2 ANQGSEA. The CDR3 has 16 amino acids. The CDR3 here is CSVERNRGQGTYEQYF. CDR3 coding DNA: TGCAGCGTTGAAAGAAACAGGGGGCAAGGGACCTACGAGCAGTACTTC.

This clonotype was counted many times. Here the CDR3 DNA reads TGTGCCAGCAGTTCTCCCGGGACCAACAATGAGCAGTTCTTC. This gives the protein CASSSPGTNNEQFF. V is TRBV12-3 or TRBV12-4 and J is TRBJ2-1, with D perhaps given as TRBD1 or TRBD2 (5 bases each). The CDR3 is made up of 14 amino acids. The V end lost 4 bases, the J end lost 5 bases, and 12 bases lay between the germline ends.

This clonotype was seen only a few times. The V call is TRBV20-1, the J call TRBJ1-1, with 7 bases matching TRBD1. The germline V gene has CDR1 DFQATT and CDR2 SNEGSKA (reference sequence). This CDR3 has 15 residues. V lost 0 bases, J lost 4 bases, and 8 bases stayed unmatched. CDR3 in DNA: TGCAGTGCTAGAGAGATAATGGACAGGCCCACTGAAGCTTTCTTT. Its protein is CSAREIMDRPTEAFF.

This clonotype was seen many times. J is TRBJ2-7 and V is TRBV5-1; 9 bases align to TRBD1. CDR1 and CDR2 from the germline V gene are SGHRS and YFSETQ. V was clipped by 0 bases and J by 6 bases; unmatched bases: 4. The length of the CDR3 is 14 residues. CDR3 amino acids: CASSLGQGVAEQYF. The CDR3 DNA is TGCGCCAGCAGCTTGGGACAGGGGGTCGCCGAGCAGTACTTC.

This clonotype was seen a few times. The V and J genes are TRBV5-1 and TRBJ2-6, with D tentatively TRBD1 (7 bases). V gave up 4 bases and J gave up 0 bases, with 20 bases separating them. The CDR3 extends over 19 amino acids. CDR1 is SGHRS, CDR2 YFSETQ, per germline. Here the CDR3 DNA reads TGCGCCAGCAGCCTGGGGGGTGGAGCAGGGGGCTCTGGGGCCAACGTCCTGACTTTC. Protein: CASSLGGGAGGSGANVLTF.

This clonotype was recorded at least ten times. The chain is built from TRBV20-1 and TRBJ2-7; weak D call: TRBD1 (5 bases). V was clipped by 8 bases and J by 3 bases, with 20 bases between them. Looked up from germline, CDR1 is DFQATT and CDR2 is SNEGSKA (reference sequence). This CDR3 has 14 amino acids. The CDR3 reads CSTSSQGRIYEQYF. In DNA form, the CDR3 reads TGCAGTACTTCATCCCAGGGAAGGATCTACGAGCAGTACTTC.

In its sample, this clonotype was seen many times. V usage is TRBV12-3 or TRBV12-4 and J usage is TRBJ2-4; D is unclear. The CDR3 spans 14 residues. Trimming cost V 0 bases and J 2 bases, with 5 bases left between them. The CDR3, as DNA: TGTGCCAGCAGTTTAGCGGGGTCCAAAAACATTCAGTACTTC. This translates into CASSLAGSKNIQYF.

The V and J genes are TRBV11-2 and TRBJ1-4, with TRBD1 matching over 9 bases. The germline CDR1 and CDR2 sequences are SGHAT and FQNNGV. The CDR3 consists of 19 residues. Germline trimming cut 2 bases from V and 1 base from J; bases unmatched to any gene: 11. CDR3 protein: CASSLRGTGLTGTNEKLFF. The CDR3 region has the DNA TGTGCCAGCAGCTTAAGAGGGACAGGGTTAACCGGAACTAATGAAAAACTGTTTTTT. The full variable domain, its missing parts supplied by reference TRBV11-2 and TRBJ1-4, is EAGVAQSPRYKIIEKRQSVAFWCNPISGHATLYWYQQILGQGPKLLIQFQNNGVVDDSQLPKDRFSAERLKGVDSTLKIQPAKLEDSAVYLCASSLRGTGLTGTNEKLFFGSGTQLSVL.

This clonotype was detected a few times. The chain joins TRBV5-6 to TRBJ2-7; possible D gene TRBD2, 7 bases. The CDR3 extends over 15 amino acids. Germline assignment: CDR1 SGHDT and CDR2 YYEEEE. The V end was cut by 1 base, the J end by 7 bases, with 18 bases between. The CDR3 loop reads CASSLRGGRYNEQYF. CDR3 nucleotides: TGTGCCAGCAGCTTGAGGGGGGGGCGCTACAATGAGCAGTACTTC.

Many counts were recorded for this clonotype. This chain links TRBV30 with TRBJ1-2; the D is unclear. There are 13 residues in the CDR3. Germline values: CDR1 GTSNPN, CDR2 SVGIG (reference sequence). V lost 0 bases to trimming and J lost 4 bases, with 9 bases between them. The CDR3 loop reads CAWSVQPRYGYTF. As DNA, the CDR3 is TGTGCCTGGAGTGTACAGCCCCGCTATGGCTACACCTTC.

This clonotype came up many times. The rearrangement joins TRBV10-3 to TRBJ2-1, with 8 nucleotides matching TRBD2. This CDR3 is built from 14 residues. Germline V gene sequence: CDR1 ENHRY, CDR2 SYGVKD. Losses at the gene ends were 5 bases for V and 7 bases for J; bases not matched to a gene: 7. CDR3 region: CAISRDPGGNEQFF. The CDR3 DNA is TGTGCCATCAGTAGGGACCCGGGAGGGAATGAGCAGTTCTTC.